Each of the 22 T cell receptor beta chains below was sequenced from the same sample in a study of cytomegalovirus exposure and HLA in healthy donors. The repertoire was sequenced with immunoSEQ multiplex PCR; TCRdb's copy has only in-frame clones and lacks some. The sample lists 200,000 to 250,000 clones; about 83% were seen once. Material: PBMCs. The receptors stem from a man aged 18-30 years in good health and CMV-seronegative.

CDR3 sequence reads: CASSHRDRGHEAFF. The CDR3 region has the DNA TGTGCCAGCAGCCACCGGGACAGGGGGCATGAAGCTTTCTTT. J is TRBJ1-1 and V is TRBV5-4; 12 bases are shared with TRBD1. With 4 bases clipped from V and 7 bases from J, the junction kept 5 bases outside the gene matches. This CDR3 spans 14 amino acids. Germline lookup yields CDR1 SGHNT and CDR2 YYREEE (reference sequence).

This clone appeared a few times. The chain recombines TRBV27 with TRBJ2-1; D may be TRBD2 (6 bases). The CDR3 is made up of 15 amino acids. Trimming shortened V by 0 bases and J by 5 bases, and 11 bases separated the two germline ends. The germline V gene has CDR1 MNHEY and CDR2 SMNVEV (reference sequence). CDR3 nucleotide sequence: TGTGCCAGCAGTTTATCCCAGGGACTTAACAATGAGCAGTTCTTC. Protein: CASSLSQGLNNEQFF.

The chain uses TRBV18 and TRBJ1-1; TRBD1 aligns across 8 bases. J gave up 4 bases and V 6 bases, and 10 bases lay outside the gene matches. Germline CDR1 KGHSH, CDR2 LQKENI. The CDR3 is 15 residues long. CDR3 residues: CASSVGQGGGTEAFF. The DNA for the CDR3 is TGTGCCAGCTCCGTCGGACAGGGAGGCGGCACTGAAGCTTTCTTT.

The chain links TRBV30 to TRBJ2-3, with D maybe TRBD1 (6 bases). Trimming shortened V by 1 base and J by 6 bases, and 14 bases separated the two germline ends. This CDR3 spans 14 amino acids. Germline V gives CDR1 GTSNPN, CDR2 SVGIG (reference sequence). DNA of the CDR3: TGTGCCTGGAGTGCCTTCTGGACAGCGGATACGCAGTATTTT. It yields the protein CAWSAFWTADTQYF.

This sequence joins TRBV5-1 and TRBJ2-7; maybe TRBD1 (6 bases). Per germline, CDR1 SGHRS and CDR2 YFSETQ. V was pared by 3 bases and J by 7 bases, with 11 bases between. The CDR3 length is 12 residues. CDR3 nucleotide sequence: TGCGCCAGCAGCTCCCCCAGGGGAGAGCAGTACTTC. Its protein is CASSSPRGEQYF.

CDR3 DNA: TGTGCCAGCAGTTTAGCGGGAGAATTTGCCGAGCAGTACTTC. Protein: CASSLAGEFAEQYF. The V and J genes are TRBV27 and TRBJ2-7; 7 positions agree with TRBD2. The CDR3 is made up of 14 amino acids. Germline values: CDR1 MNHEY, CDR2 SMNVEV (reference sequence). V shed 2 bases, J shed 6 bases, and the junction held 7 bases outside the gene matches.

This chain joins TRBV15 and TRBJ2-7, with 7 bases matching TRBD1. Germline V lookup: CDR1 LNHNV, CDR2 YYDKDF (reference sequence). The CDR3 runs to 14 residues. The V gene end was trimmed by 3 bases and the J gene end by 3 bases; junction bases not matched to a gene: 5. CDR3 DNA sequence: TGTGCCACCAGCAGTCTGACAGGGAACTACGAGCAGTACTTC. Translating gives CATSSLTGNYEQYF.

J is TRBJ1-1 and V is TRBV6-6; D is unresolved. V lost 0 bases to trimming and J lost 3 bases, with 14 bases between them. The CDR3 runs to 16 residues. Germline assignment: CDR1 MNHNY and CDR2 SVGAGI (reference sequence). CDR3 protein: CASSYSKRTQYTEAFF. The CDR3 DNA follows: TGTGCCAGCAGTTACTCTAAACGGACTCAATACACTGAAGCTTTCTTT.

The chain recombines TRBV27 with TRBJ2-1; the D is unclear. Trimming stripped 5 bases from V and 7 bases from J, with 12 bases between. The CDR3 loop spans 13 amino acids. From germline, CDR1 is MNHEY and CDR2 SMNVEV (reference sequence). CDR3 residues: CASSPTKTNEQFF. Written as DNA, the CDR3 is TGTGCCAGCAGTCCCACCAAGACTAATGAGCAGTTCTTC.

The chain uses TRBV4-3 and TRBJ2-7; 9 nucleotides align to TRBD2. Germline CDR1 reads LGHNA; CDR2 reads YSLEER. The CDR3 runs 15 residues. With 0 bases clipped from V and 3 bases from J, the junction kept 3 bases outside the gene matches. As DNA, the CDR3 is TGCGCCAGCAGCCAAGAGCGGGAGGGACTCTACGAGCAGTACTTC. It specifies CASSQEREGLYEQYF.

The table lists this clone with a count of one. The chain carries TRBV19 and TRBJ2-7, with a weak D call TRBD2 (5 bases). V shed 1 base and J shed 5 bases, with 15 bases lying between them. The CDR3 consists of 15 residues. CDR1 LNHDA and CDR2 SQIVND come from the germline V gene (reference sequence). CDR3 in DNA: TGTGCCAGTAGTATAGCCCAGCGCCCCGGGAACGAGCAGTACTTC. This codes for CASSIAQRPGNEQYF.

V and J are TRBV30 and TRBJ2-6; no clear D gene. The CDR3 covers 13 residues. Germline assignment: CDR1 GTSNPN and CDR2 SVGIG (reference sequence). V was pared by 1 base and J by 3 bases, with 4 bases between. Here the CDR3 DNA reads TGTGCCTGGAGTGCGGGTGGGGCCAACGTCCTGACTTTC. As protein: CAWSAGGANVLTF.

The rearrangement links TRBV28 to TRBJ2-7; 10 positions agree with TRBD1. The CDR3 runs 15 residues. Germline trimming cut 6 bases from V and 6 bases from J; bases unmatched to any gene: 11. Germline values: CDR1 MDHEN, CDR2 SYDVKM. CDR3 amino acids: CASRQAGQGKGEQYF. The CDR3 DNA reads TGTGCCAGCAGGCAAGCGGGACAGGGGAAAGGCGAGCAGTACTTC.

The genes are TRBV7-9 and TRBJ2-5; D unclear. The germline V and J ends were trimmed by 3 bases and 1 base, with 6 bases remaining between them. The CDR3 runs to 13 residues. Germline loops: CDR1 SEHNR, CDR2 FQNEAQ (reference sequence). The DNA of the CDR3 is TGTGCCAGCAGCTTTATGTTCCAAGAGACCCAGTACTTC. Translated, it gives CASSFMFQETQYF.

This sequence joins TRBV4-3 and TRBJ1-2, with D perhaps matching TRBD1 (6 bases). Germline lookup yields CDR1 LGHNA and CDR2 YSLEER. Trimming cost V 0 bases and J 3 bases, with 14 bases left between them. CDR3 size: 16 residues. The CDR3: CASSQDFTGLDYGYTF. The CDR3 DNA follows: TGCGCCAGCAGCCAAGACTTTACAGGGTTGGACTATGGCTACACCTTC.

The V call is TRBV5-4, the J call TRBJ2-7, with 11 bases matching TRBD1. CDR1 is SGHNT and CDR2 is YYREEE in the germline V gene (reference sequence). The CDR3 extends over 15 amino acids. With V trimmed by 6 bases and J by 5 bases, 10 bases remained unmatched. The CDR3 nucleotides read TGTGCCAGCACCCTTCGGACAGGGGGCTCTGACGAGCAGTACTTC. Translating gives CASTLRTGGSDEQYF.

V and J are TRBV25-1 and TRBJ1-5, with D perhaps TRBD1 (5 bases). CDR3 length: 14 amino acids. Trimming took off 5 bases at V and 7 bases at J, with 15 bases between the two ends. The germline V gene encodes CDR1 MGHDK and CDR2 SYGVNS. Here the CDR3 DNA reads TGTGCCAGCAGTCCCCGCGGGGACGGCCAGCCCCAGCATTTT. Residues: CASSPRGDGQPQHF.

The chain employs TRBV5-6 and TRBJ2-2, with D perhaps TRBD2 (6 bases). CDR1 and CDR2 (germline): SGHDT, YYEEEE. CDR3 length equals 18 residues. Trimming took 5 bases from V and 4 from J, leaving 24 bases between them. Here the CDR3 reads CASRYFFGTGSTTGELFF. CDR3 DNA sequence: TGTGCCAGCAGATACTTTTTTGGTACCGGGAGCACCACCGGGGAGCTGTTTTTT.

This clone showed up just once. V usage is TRBV6-1 and J usage is TRBJ1-1, with D maybe TRBD1 (5 bases). Germline V gene data show CDR1 as MNHNS and CDR2 as SASEGT. The ends were cut back, 7 bases at V and 0 bases at J, with 9 bases in the middle. The CDR3 consists of 13 residues. The DNA of the CDR3 is TGTGCCAGCAAACGACAGATGAACACTGAAGCTTTCTTT. Residues: CASKRQMNTEAFF.

This sequence joins TRBV5-1 and TRBJ2-7; 12 bases are shared with TRBD1. The CDR3 runs to 14 residues. Germline V gene lookup returns CDR1 SGHRS and CDR2 YFSETQ. The ends lost 6 bases at V and 6 bases at J; junction bases unmatched: 7. Here the CDR3 reads CASTGTGGGGEQYF. The DNA for the CDR3 is TGCGCCAGCACAGGGACAGGGGGCGGTGGCGAGCAGTACTTC.

The chain recombines TRBV10-1 with TRBJ1-1; the match to TRBD1 covers 10 bases. Germline V CDR1 and CDR2: WNHNN, SYGVQD (reference sequence). V lost 4 bases, J lost 11 bases, and 10 bases stayed unmatched. The CDR3 runs 14 residues. As DNA, the CDR3 is TGCGCCAGCAGTGCCGGACAGGGGGGATTTGCGGCTTTCTTT. Its translation is CASSAGQGGFAAFF.

This clone was observed a handful of times. The chain couples TRBV7-8 to TRBJ1-1, with 8 nucleotides matching TRBD1. Unmatched junction bases numbered 6, after V lost 5 bases and J lost 4 bases. The germline V gene has CDR1 SGHVS and CDR2 FQNEAQ. This CDR3 spans 14 amino acids. The CDR3 sequence is CASSNHQGATEAFF. CDR3 DNA sequence: TGTGCCAGCAGCAATCACCAGGGGGCCACTGAAGCTTTCTTT.